This TCR beta chain was found in a study of HIV-infected patients and healthy controls. The germline V gene has CDR1 LGHNA and CDR2 YSLEER. Trimming took off 4 bases at V and 0 bases at J, with 19 bases between the two ends. The CDR3 is made up of 19 amino acids. TCRdb recomputed calls from the 5' RACE reads with MiXCR, one row per CDR3 protein. The sample has around 18,000 distinct CDR3 sequences; about a sixth are singletons. This clonotype was detected ten times or more. The rearrangement uses TRBV4-3 and TRBJ1-6, with D possibly being TRBD1 (5 bases). The clonotype was recovered from a human donor in good health. The sample comprised CD8+ T cells from blood. CDR3 sequence (DNA): TGCGCCAGCAGCCCGGGGGTGGGTGCCTCAAGCTCCTATAATTCACCCCTCCACTTT. This translates into CASSPGVGASSSYNSPLHF.